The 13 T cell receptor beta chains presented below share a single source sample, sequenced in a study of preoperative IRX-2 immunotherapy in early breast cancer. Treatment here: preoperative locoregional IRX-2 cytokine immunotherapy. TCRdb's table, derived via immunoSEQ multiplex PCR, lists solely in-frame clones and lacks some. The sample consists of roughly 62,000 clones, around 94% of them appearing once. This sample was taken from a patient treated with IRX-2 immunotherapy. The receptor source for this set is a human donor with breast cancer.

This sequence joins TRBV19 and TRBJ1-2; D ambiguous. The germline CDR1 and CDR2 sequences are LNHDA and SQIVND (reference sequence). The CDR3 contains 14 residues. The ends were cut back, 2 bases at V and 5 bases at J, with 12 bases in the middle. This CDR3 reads CASSISGSTYGYTF. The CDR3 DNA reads TGTGCCAGTAGTATAAGTGGGTCAACATATGGCTACACCTTC. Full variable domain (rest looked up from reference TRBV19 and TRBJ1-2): DGGITQSPKYLFRKEGQNVTLSCEQNLNHDAMYWYRQDPGQGLRLIYYSQIVNDFQKGDIAEGYSVSREKKESFPLTVTSAQKNPTAFYLCASSISGSTYGYTFGSGTRLTVV.

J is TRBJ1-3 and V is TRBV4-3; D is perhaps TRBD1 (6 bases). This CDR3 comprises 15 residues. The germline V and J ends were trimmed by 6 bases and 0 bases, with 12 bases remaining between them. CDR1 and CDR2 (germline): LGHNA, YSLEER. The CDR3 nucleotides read TGCGCCAGCAGGTTGGACAGCTTCTCTGGAAACACCATATATTTT. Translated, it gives CASRLDSFSGNTIYF.

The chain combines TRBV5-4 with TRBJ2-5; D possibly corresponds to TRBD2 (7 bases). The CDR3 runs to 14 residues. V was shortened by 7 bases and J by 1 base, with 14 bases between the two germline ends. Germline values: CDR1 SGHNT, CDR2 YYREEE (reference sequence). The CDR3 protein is CASSWGGPQETQYF. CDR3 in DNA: TGTGCCAGCTCGTGGGGGGGCCCCCAAGAGACCCAGTACTTC.

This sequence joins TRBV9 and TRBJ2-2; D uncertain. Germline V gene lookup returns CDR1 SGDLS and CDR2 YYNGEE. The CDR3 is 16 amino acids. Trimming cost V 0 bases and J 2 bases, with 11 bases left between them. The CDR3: CASSVGRHLNTGELFF. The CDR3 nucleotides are TGTGCCAGCAGCGTAGGTAGGCATCTAAACACCGGGGAGCTGTTTTTT.

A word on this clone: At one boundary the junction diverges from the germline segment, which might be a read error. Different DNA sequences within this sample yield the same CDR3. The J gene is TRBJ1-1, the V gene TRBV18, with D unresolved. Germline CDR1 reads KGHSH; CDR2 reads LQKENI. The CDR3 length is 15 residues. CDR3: CASSPETTRSTEAFF. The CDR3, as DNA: TGTGCCAGTTCACCCGAGACGACTCGGTCAACTGAAGCTTTCTTT.

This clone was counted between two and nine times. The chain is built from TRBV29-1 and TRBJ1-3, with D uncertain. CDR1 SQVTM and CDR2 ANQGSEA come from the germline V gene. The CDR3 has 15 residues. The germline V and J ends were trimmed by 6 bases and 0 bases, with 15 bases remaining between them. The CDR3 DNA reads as TGCAGCGTGGGAATGGTCGGGGTCTCTGGAAACACCATATATTTT. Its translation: CSVGMVGVSGNTIYF.

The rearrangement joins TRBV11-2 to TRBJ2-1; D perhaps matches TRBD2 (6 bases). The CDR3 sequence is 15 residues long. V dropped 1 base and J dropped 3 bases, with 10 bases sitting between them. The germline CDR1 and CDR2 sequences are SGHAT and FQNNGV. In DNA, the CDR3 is TGTGCCAGCAGCTTAGGTGGGCGGGACTACAATGAGCAGTTCTTC. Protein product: CASSLGGRDYNEQFF.

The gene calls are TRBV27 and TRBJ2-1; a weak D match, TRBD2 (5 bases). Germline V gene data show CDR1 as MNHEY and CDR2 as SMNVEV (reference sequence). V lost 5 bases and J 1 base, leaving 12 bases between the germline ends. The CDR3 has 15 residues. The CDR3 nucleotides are TGTGCCAGCAGTCCTTTGCCGGGGTCCTACAATGAGCAGTTCTTC. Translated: CASSPLPGSYNEQFF.

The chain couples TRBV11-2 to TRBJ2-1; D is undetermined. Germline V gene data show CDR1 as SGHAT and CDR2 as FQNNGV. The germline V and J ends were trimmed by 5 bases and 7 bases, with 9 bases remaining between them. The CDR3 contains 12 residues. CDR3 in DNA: TGTGCCAGCAGCGAGAGAATAAATGAGCAGTTCTTC. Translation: CASSERINEQFF.

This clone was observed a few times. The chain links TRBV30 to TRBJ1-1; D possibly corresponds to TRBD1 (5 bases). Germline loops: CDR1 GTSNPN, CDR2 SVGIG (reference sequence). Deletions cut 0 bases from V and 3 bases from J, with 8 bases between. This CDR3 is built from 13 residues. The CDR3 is CAWSVRGDTEAFF. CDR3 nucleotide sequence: TGTGCCTGGAGTGTTAGGGGCGACACTGAAGCTTTCTTT.

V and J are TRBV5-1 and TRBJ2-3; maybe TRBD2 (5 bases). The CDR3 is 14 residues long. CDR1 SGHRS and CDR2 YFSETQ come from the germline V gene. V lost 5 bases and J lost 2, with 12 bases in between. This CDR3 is CASSLAGLTDTQYF. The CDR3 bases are TGCGCCAGCAGTCTAGCCGGGCTCACAGATACGCAGTATTTT.

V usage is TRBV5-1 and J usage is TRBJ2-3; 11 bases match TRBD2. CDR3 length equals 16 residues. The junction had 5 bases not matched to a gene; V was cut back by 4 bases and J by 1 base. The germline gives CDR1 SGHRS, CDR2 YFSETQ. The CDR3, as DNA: TGCGCCAGCAGCAGATCGACTAGCGGGGGCACAGATACGCAGTATTTT. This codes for CASSRSTSGGTDTQYF.

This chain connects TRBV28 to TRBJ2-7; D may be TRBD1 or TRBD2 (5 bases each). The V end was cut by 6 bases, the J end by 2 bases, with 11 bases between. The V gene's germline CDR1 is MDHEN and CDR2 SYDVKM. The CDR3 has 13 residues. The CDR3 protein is CASREGLTYEQYF. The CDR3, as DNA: TGTGCCAGCAGAGAGGGGTTAACCTACGAGCAGTACTTC. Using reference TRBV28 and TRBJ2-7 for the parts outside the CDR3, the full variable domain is DVKVTQSSRYLVKRTGEKVFLECVQDMDHENMFWYRQDPGLGLRLIYFSYDVKMKEKGDIPEGYSVSREKKERFSLILESASTNQTSMYLCASREGLTYEQYFGPGTRLTVT.